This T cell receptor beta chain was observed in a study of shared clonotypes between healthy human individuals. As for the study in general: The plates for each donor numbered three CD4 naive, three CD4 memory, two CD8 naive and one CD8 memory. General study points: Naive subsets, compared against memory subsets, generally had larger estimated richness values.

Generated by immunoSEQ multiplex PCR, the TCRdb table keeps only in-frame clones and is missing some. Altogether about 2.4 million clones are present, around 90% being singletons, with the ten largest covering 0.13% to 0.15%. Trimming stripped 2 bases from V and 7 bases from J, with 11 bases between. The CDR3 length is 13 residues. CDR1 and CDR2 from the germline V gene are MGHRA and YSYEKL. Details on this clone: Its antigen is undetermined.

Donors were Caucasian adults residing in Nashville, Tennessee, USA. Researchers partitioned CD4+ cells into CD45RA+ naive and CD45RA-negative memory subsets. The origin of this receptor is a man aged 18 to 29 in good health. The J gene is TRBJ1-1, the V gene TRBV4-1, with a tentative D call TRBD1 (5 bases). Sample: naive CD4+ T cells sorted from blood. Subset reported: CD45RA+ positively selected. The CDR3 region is CASSQQGEVEAFF. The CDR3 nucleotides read TGCGCCAGCAGCCAACAGGGTGAAGTTGAAGCTTTCTTT.